One and the same sample provided the 28 T cell receptor beta chains below, sequenced in a study of blood T cell repertoires in COVID-19. The assay was immunoSEQ multiplex PCR, and TCRdb's table has in-frame clones only and misses some. The sample records over 600,000 clones, 80% to 90% being singletons. The sequenced material came from peripheral blood. The receptors originated from a woman in her late teens or twenties with acute or convalescent COVID-19.

This rearrangement joins TRBV18 to TRBJ1-4, with 9 bases aligning to TRBD1. The germline gives CDR1 KGHSH, CDR2 LQKENI. The V gene end was trimmed by 5 bases and the J gene end by 7 bases; junction bases not matched to a gene: 11. The CDR3 extends over 16 amino acids. CDR3 in amino acids: CASSSQPGQGSEKLFF. The CDR3 coding sequence is TGTGCCAGCTCATCCCAACCGGGACAGGGTAGTGAAAAACTGTTTTTT.

V usage is TRBV7-2 and J usage is TRBJ2-7; 9 bases map to TRBD1. This CDR3 contains 15 residues. Germline V gene sequence: CDR1 SGHTA, CDR2 FQGNSA. V lost 3 bases to trimming and J lost 6 bases; unmatched junction nucleotides: 9. CDR3 sequence: CASSLSRDRVSEQYF. CDR3 coding DNA: TGTGCCAGCAGCTTGTCCCGGGACAGGGTATCCGAGCAGTACTTC. Combining the CDR3 with reference TRBV7-2 and TRBJ2-7 gives the whole variable domain GAGVSQSPSNKVTEKGKDVELRCDPISGHTALYWYRQSLGQGLEFLIYFQGNSAPDKSGLPSDRFSAERTGGSVSTLTIQRTQQEDSAVYLCASSLSRDRVSEQYFGPGTRLTVT.

The J gene is TRBJ1-4, the V gene TRBV9; 7 bases line up with TRBD1. The CDR3 totals 14 residues. Trimming removed 2 bases from V and 6 bases from J; junction bases left unmatched: 4. CDR1 is SGDLS, CDR2 YYNGEE, per germline. This CDR3 is CASSVGTADEKLFF. In DNA, the CDR3 is TGTGCCAGCAGCGTTGGGACAGCCGATGAAAAACTGTTTTTT.

The chain couples TRBV7-3 to TRBJ2-2; 9 positions match TRBD2. CDR3 length: 16 amino acids. The trim removed 1 base at V and 4 bases at J, leaving 4 bases unmatched. Germline loops: CDR1 SGHTA, CDR2 FQGTGA. In DNA form, the CDR3 reads TGTGCCAGCAGCTTAAGCGGGGGGGCGACCACCGGGGAGCTGTTTTTT. Translation: CASSLSGGATTGELFF.

The J gene is TRBJ2-3, the V gene TRBV11-3; 9 bases map to TRBD1. V dropped 5 bases and J dropped 5; count of bases not matched to a gene: 5. Germline loops: CDR1 SGHNT, CDR2 YENEEA. The CDR3 runs 14 residues. The CDR3 spells CASSDRQGGDTQYF. Written as DNA, the CDR3 is TGTGCCAGCAGCGATAGACAGGGGGGAGATACGCAGTATTTT. The whole variable domain, filled in from reference TRBV11-3 and TRBJ2-3, reads EAGVVQSPRYKIIEKKQPVAFWCNPISGHNTLYWYLQNLGQGPELLIRYENEEAVDDSQLPKDRFSAERLKGVDSTLKIQPAELGDSAVYLCASSDRQGGDTQYFGPGTRLTVL.

The V and J genes are TRBV28 and TRBJ1-5; D is undetermined. This CDR3 has 16 amino acids. V was pared by 2 bases and J by 0 bases, with 11 bases between. Germline values: CDR1 MDHEN, CDR2 SYDVKM. The CDR3: CASSLVVTYSNQPQHF. CDR3 nucleotides: TGTGCCAGCAGTTTAGTGGTCACCTATAGCAATCAGCCCCAGCATTTT.

Turning to this clone: Mismatch with germline at one junction end may stem from a read error. The chain employs TRBV29-1 and TRBJ1-5; unclear D gene. Germline CDR1 and CDR2: SQVTM and ANQGSEA. The CDR3 length is 13 residues. The DNA for the CDR3 is TGCAGCGTTCAAGAGAGCATATCCTCGCCCCAGCATTTT. Encoded protein: CSVQESISSPQHF. The complete variable domain, with remaining parts taken from reference TRBV29-1 and TRBJ1-5, reads SAVISQKPSRDICQRGTSLTIQCQVDSQVTMMFWYRQQPGQSLTLIATANQGSEATYESGFVIDKFPISRPNLTFSTLTVSNMSPEDSSIYLCSVQESISSPQHFGDGTRLSIL.

This clone was observed once. This chain joins TRBV5-5 and TRBJ1-4; D is ambiguous. The CDR3 covers 15 residues. V lost 0 bases, J lost 4 bases, and 10 bases lay in between. From germline, CDR1 is SGHKS and CDR2 YYEKEE (reference sequence). CDR3 region: CASSLATVDNEKLFF. For the CDR3, the DNA is TGTGCCAGCAGCTTGGCCACAGTGGATAATGAAAAACTGTTTTTT.

CDR3 sequence reads: CASSETIADYGYTF. The CDR3 region has the DNA TGTGCCAGCAGTGAGACGATCGCGGACTATGGCTACACCTTC. The chain links TRBV2 to TRBJ1-2; D remains unclear. Per germline, CDR1 SNHLY and CDR2 FYNNEI. CDR3 length equals 14 residues. Trimming took 3 bases from V and 3 from J, leaving 11 bases between them.

This clone has just a few counts. The chain recombines TRBV9 with TRBJ1-6, with TRBD1 identical over 7 bases. Germline loops: CDR1 SGDLS, CDR2 YYNGEE. This CDR3 spans 14 amino acids. V shed 5 bases, J shed 6 bases, and the junction held 5 bases outside the gene matches. DNA for the CDR3: TGTGCCAGCAGTACCGGGACAGCTAATTCACCCCTCCACTTT. Protein product: CASSTGTANSPLHF.

The rearrangement joins TRBV12-3 or TRBV12-4 to TRBJ1-2, with TRBD1 identical over 10 bases. Losses at the gene ends were 6 bases for V and 6 bases for J; bases not matched to a gene: 4. This CDR3 has 13 residues. CDR3 DNA: TGTGCCAGCAGCTTCGGACAGGGGGATGGCTACACCTTC. This codes for CASSFGQGDGYTF.

V is TRBV6-6 and J is TRBJ1-5; 8 nucleotides match TRBD1. Per germline, CDR1 MNHNY and CDR2 SVGAGI (reference sequence). This CDR3 comprises 13 residues. The junction had 4 bases not matched to a gene; V was cut back by 5 bases and J by 7 bases. This CDR3 reads CASSPTGDQPQHF. The CDR3, as DNA: TGTGCCAGCAGTCCGACAGGGGACCAGCCCCAGCATTTT.

This chain uses TRBV24-1 with TRBJ1-2; TRBD1 aligns across 7 bases. The CDR3 has 15 residues. V was clipped by 2 bases and J by 8 bases; unmatched bases: 10. CDR1 is KGHDR, CDR2 SFDVKD, per germline. This CDR3 is CATSDSPGQPQGYTF. CDR3 DNA sequence: TGTGCCACCAGTGATTCTCCGGGACAGCCTCAGGGCTACACCTTC.

This chain connects TRBV25-1 to TRBJ2-3, with D maybe TRBD1 (6 bases). CDR3 size: 16 residues. CDR1 and CDR2 (germline): MGHDK, SYGVNS. V was trimmed by 0 bases and J by 5 bases, leaving 15 bases between them. The CDR3: CASSEYYRTARDTQYF. For the CDR3, the DNA is TGTGCCAGCAGTGAATATTATAGGACAGCCCGAGATACGCAGTATTTT. Looking up the rest from reference TRBV25-1 and TRBJ2-3 gives the full variable domain: EADIYQTPRYLVIGTGKKITLECSQTMGHDKMYWYQQDPGMELHLIHYSYGVNSTEKGDLSSESTVSRIRTEHFPLTLESARPSHTSQYLCASSEYYRTARDTQYFGPGTRLTVL.

This chain links TRBV19 with TRBJ1-1, with TRBD1 as a possible D gene (6 bases). The ends were cut back, 6 bases at V and 5 bases at J, with 16 bases in the middle. CDR3 length: 14 amino acids. CDR1 is LNHDA and CDR2 is SQIVND in the germline V gene (reference sequence). CDR3 protein: CASRIGGRVTEAFF. The CDR3 DNA is TGTGCCAGTAGAATCGGGGGGCGGGTTACTGAAGCTTTCTTT. Drawing the rest from reference TRBV19 and TRBJ1-1, the complete variable domain is DGGITQSPKYLFRKEGQNVTLSCEQNLNHDAMYWYRQDPGQGLRLIYYSQIVNDFQKGDIAEGYSVSREKKESFPLTVTSAQKNPTAFYLCASRIGGRVTEAFFGQGTRLTVV.

The rearrangement joins TRBV6-5 to TRBJ2-7, with 10 bases lining up with TRBD1. With 0 bases clipped from V and 6 bases from J, the junction kept 8 bases outside the gene matches. CDR3 length equals 16 residues. Germline V CDR1 and CDR2: MNHEY, SVGAGI. DNA of the CDR3: TGTGCCAGCAGTTACTCAGCCGGGACAGGGGAATCCGAGCAGTACTTC. It is translated as CASSYSAGTGESEQYF.

The CDR3 spells CASSMSGILRQGINEQYF. CDR3 DNA sequence: TGTGCCAGTAGTATGAGTGGGATCCTGCGGCAGGGGATCAACGAGCAGTACTTC. This chain links TRBV19 with TRBJ2-7; possibly TRBD1 for D (6 bases). The CDR3 totals 18 residues. Germline-derived CDR1 and CDR2 are LNHDA and SQIVND (reference sequence). Trimming took 3 bases from V and 5 from J, leaving 26 bases between them.

The chain is built from TRBV2 and TRBJ1-6, with TRBD1 matching over 8 bases. V lost 8 bases to trimming and J lost 8 bases; unmatched junction nucleotides: 11. CDR1 and CDR2 from the germline V gene are SNHLY and FYNNEI. The CDR3 contains 15 residues. Here the CDR3 reads CASGRQGLADSPLHF. The CDR3 nucleotides read TGTGCCAGCGGTAGACAGGGGTTGGCTGATTCACCCCTCCACTTT.

Only one count was recorded for this clone. The chain recombines TRBV12-5 with TRBJ1-5; D is possibly TRBD1 (6 bases). V lost 2 bases and J lost 3, with 8 bases in between. The CDR3 consists of 14 residues. Germline V gene lookup returns CDR1 LGHNT and CDR2 FRNRAP. CDR3 loop: CASGLSGANQPQHF. Here the CDR3 DNA reads TGTGCTAGTGGTTTGTCAGGGGCCAATCAGCCCCAGCATTTT.

This clone was observed a handful of times. This chain connects TRBV6-4 to TRBJ2-2; the match to TRBD2 covers 8 bases. After removal of 6 bases from V and 3 bases from J, the junction contained 6 bases not matched to a gene. CDR1 is MRHNA and CDR2 is SNTAGT in the germline V gene. CDR3 size: 15 residues. The CDR3 region has the DNA TGTGCCAGCAGCGCTAGCGGGCAACACACCGGGGAGCTGTTTTTT. Protein sequence: CASSASGQHTGELFF.

The V and J genes are TRBV9 and TRBJ1-2; no clear D. CDR1 and CDR2 (germline): SGDLS, YYNGEE. The V end was cut by 1 base, the J end by 0 bases, with 16 bases between. The CDR3 extends over 17 amino acids. CDR3 sequence reads: CASSVPRTTGTNYGYTF. In DNA form, the CDR3 reads TGTGCCAGCAGCGTACCGCGAACGACCGGGACTAACTATGGCTACACCTTC.

A few counts support this clone. The rearrangement uses TRBV6-2 or TRBV6-3 and TRBJ2-7; unclear D gene. Between the trimmed V and J ends, which lost 6 bases and 1 base, there was a span of 13 bases. This CDR3 has 14 amino acids. Germline values: CDR1 MNHEY, CDR2 SVGEGT. This CDR3 is CASSPSQASYEQYF. The CDR3 region has the DNA TGTGCCAGCAGCCCCTCGCAGGCTTCCTACGAGCAGTACTTC.

The chain carries TRBV27 and TRBJ1-1; possible D gene TRBD1, 5 bases. The CDR3 covers 9 residues. Germline loops: CDR1 MNHEY, CDR2 SMNVEV (reference sequence). The ends were cut back, 11 bases at V and 8 bases at J, with 9 bases in the middle. The CDR3 sequence is CALGREAFF. DNA of the CDR3: TGTGCCCTGGGGCGAGAAGCTTTCTTT.

This clone has just one count. The chain joins TRBV10-1 to TRBJ1-1; 9 nucleotides match TRBD1. Germline V lookup: CDR1 WNHNN, CDR2 SYGVQD (reference sequence). This CDR3 spans 14 amino acids. The trim removed 6 bases at V and 4 bases at J, leaving 6 bases unmatched. The CDR3 sequence is CASSHRDRVTEAFF. CDR3 nucleotide sequence: TGCGCCAGCAGCCACCGGGACAGGGTCACTGAAGCTTTCTTT.

This clone came up once. The rearrangement links TRBV5-1 to TRBJ1-2; 7 bases fit TRBD1. Germline V CDR1 and CDR2: SGHRS, YFSETQ. The J segment lost 4 bases and the V segment lost 4 bases, leaving 10 bases of the junction unmatched. CDR3 length: 15 amino acids. The CDR3 protein is CASSTTGVGVYGYTF. CDR3 nucleotide sequence: TGCGCCAGCAGCACCACAGGGGTTGGGGTCTATGGCTACACCTTC. The full variable domain, completed using reference TRBV5-1 and TRBJ1-2, is KAGVTQTPRYLIKTRGQQVTLSCSPISGHRSVSWYQQTPGQGLQFLFEYFSETQRNKGNFPGRFSGRQFSNSRSEMNVSTLELGDSALYLCASSTTGVGVYGYTFGSGTRLTVV.

As DNA, the CDR3 is TGTGCCAGCAGCGTAGCGGGAGGAGGGAACTCTGGAAACACCATATATTTT. Protein sequence: CASSVAGGGNSGNTIYF. V is TRBV9 and J is TRBJ1-3; no clear D. The CDR3 length is 17 residues. From germline, CDR1 is SGDLS and CDR2 YYNGEE. V was pared by 0 bases and J by 0 bases, with 13 bases between.

The J gene is TRBJ1-4, the V gene TRBV19, with a weak D call TRBD1 (5 bases). Germline CDR1 LNHDA, CDR2 SQIVND (reference sequence). The CDR3 sequence is 14 residues long. V was cut by 3 bases and J by 4 bases, with 9 bases left in between. CDR3 loop: CASSMGQINEKLFF. CDR3 nucleotides: TGTGCCAGTAGTATGGGGCAGATTAATGAAAAACTGTTTTTT.

The CDR3 protein is CASSLGLGLAGGNEQFF. CDR3 coding DNA: TGTGCCAGCAGCTTAGGCCTGGGACTAGCGGGGGGTAATGAGCAGTTCTTC. The J gene is TRBJ2-1, the V gene TRBV13, with 15 bases fitting TRBD2. Germline trimming cut 0 bases from V and 7 bases from J; bases unmatched to any gene: 4. The CDR3 extends over 17 amino acids. CDR1 is PRHDT, CDR2 FYEKMQ, per germline (reference sequence).